Ten or more counts support the clone carrying this T cell receptor (beta chain). Its antigen is undetermined. Trimming pared 1 base from V and 3 bases from J, leaving 9 bases between. This CDR3 comprises 14 residues. Germline-derived CDR1 and CDR2 are SEHNR and FQNEAQ (reference sequence). This sample was taken from a study of T cells after posttransplantation cyclophosphamide. The study, taken as a whole, reports: Tissue-infiltrating T cells from skin or gut overlapped little with blood T cells. Donor-recipient repertoire similarity was low at 1-2 months, rising over year one.

On the day of bone marrow donation, the related graft donor provided peripheral blood. Generated by immunoSEQ multiplex PCR, the TCRdb table keeps only in-frame clones and is missing some. Observed in the sample are about 34,000 clones, none of them singletons. J is TRBJ1-1 and V is TRBV7-9; D gene ambiguous. Sequenced input: PBMCs. This receptor was taken from a woman aged 50 to 65 in good health and a related stem cell transplant donor. The CDR3 protein is CASSLGPPDTEAFF. CDR3 nucleotides: TGTGCCAGCAGCTTAGGGCCGCCAGACACTGAAGCTTTCTTT.